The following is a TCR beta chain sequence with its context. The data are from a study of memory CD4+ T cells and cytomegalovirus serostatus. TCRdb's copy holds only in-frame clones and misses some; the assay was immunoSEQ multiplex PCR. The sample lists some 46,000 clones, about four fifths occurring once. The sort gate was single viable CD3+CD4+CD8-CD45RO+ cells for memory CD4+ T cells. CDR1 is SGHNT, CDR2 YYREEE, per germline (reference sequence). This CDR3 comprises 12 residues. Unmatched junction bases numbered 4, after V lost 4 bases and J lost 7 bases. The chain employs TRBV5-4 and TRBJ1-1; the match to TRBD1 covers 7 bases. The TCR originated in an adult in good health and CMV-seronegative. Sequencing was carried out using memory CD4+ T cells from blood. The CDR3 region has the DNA TGTGCCAGCAGCCCGGACAGGCTTGAAGCTTTCTTT. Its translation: CASSPDRLEAFF.